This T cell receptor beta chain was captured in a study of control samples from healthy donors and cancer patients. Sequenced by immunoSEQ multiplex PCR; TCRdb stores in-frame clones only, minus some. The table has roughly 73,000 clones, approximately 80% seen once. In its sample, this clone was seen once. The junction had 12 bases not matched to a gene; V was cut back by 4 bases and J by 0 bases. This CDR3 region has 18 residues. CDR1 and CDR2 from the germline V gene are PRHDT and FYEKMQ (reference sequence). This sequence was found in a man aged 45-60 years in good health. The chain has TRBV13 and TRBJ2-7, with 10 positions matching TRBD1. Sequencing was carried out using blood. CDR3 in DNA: TGTGCCAGCAGCTCCCGCTTGGGACAGGGGACCCGCTCCTACGAGCAGTACTTC. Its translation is CASSSRLGQGTRSYEQYF.